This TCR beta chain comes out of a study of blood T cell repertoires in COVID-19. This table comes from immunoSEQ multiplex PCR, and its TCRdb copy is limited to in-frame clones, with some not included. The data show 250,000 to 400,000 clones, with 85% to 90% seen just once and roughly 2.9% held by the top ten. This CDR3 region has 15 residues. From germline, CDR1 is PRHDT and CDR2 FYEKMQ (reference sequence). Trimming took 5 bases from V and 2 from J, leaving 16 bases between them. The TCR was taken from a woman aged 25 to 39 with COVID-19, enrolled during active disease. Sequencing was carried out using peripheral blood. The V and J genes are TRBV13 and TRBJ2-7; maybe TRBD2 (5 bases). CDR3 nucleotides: TGTGCCAGCAGCGGACCGGGATCCAGCCCCTACGAGCAGTACTTC. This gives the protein CASSGPGSSPYEQYF.